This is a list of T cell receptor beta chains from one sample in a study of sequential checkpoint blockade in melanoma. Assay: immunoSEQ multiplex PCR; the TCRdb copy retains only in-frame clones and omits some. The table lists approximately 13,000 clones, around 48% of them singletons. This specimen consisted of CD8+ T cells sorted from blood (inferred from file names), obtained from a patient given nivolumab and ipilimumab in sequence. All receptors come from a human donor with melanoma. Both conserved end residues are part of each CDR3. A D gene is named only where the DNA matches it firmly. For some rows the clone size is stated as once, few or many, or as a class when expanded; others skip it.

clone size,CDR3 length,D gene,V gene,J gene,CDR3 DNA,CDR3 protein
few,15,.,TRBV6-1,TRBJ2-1,TGTGCCAGCAGACCCTTCGGGGGGCATTACAATGAGCAGTTCTTC,CASRPFGGHYNEQFF
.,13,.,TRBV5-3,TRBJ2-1,TGTGCCAGCAGAACCGGGATGTACAATGAGCAGTTCTTC,CASRTGMYNEQFF
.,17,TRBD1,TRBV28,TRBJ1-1,TGTGCCAGCAGTTTTTTAGCCGGGACAGGGGTCACTGTGGAAGCTTTCTTT,CASSFLAGTGVTVEAFF
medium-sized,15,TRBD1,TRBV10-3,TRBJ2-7,TGTGCCATCAGTGATTACGGGACAGGGGCCTACGAGCAGTACTTC,CAISDYGTGAYEQYF
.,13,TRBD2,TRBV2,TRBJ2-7,TGTGCCAGCACCGGACTAGAGGACTACGAGCAGTACTTC,CASTGLEDYEQYF
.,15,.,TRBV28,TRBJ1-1,TGTGCCAGCAGCCTTTACCTTCAGGGGAACACTGAAGCTTTCTTT,CASSLYLQGNTEAFF
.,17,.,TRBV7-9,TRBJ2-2,TGTGCCAGCAGCTGGAAACCGGGACACGCTAACACCGGGGAGCTGTTTTTT,CASSWKPGHANTGELFF
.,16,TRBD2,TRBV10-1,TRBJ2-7,TGCGCCAGCAGGGATGGACCCGGGACTAGCGGGGACGAGCAGTACTTC,CASRDGPGTSGDEQYF
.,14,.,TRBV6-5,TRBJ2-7,TGTGCCAGCAGTTACGTGGCAGGGTGGGGCGAGCAGTACTTC,CASSYVAGWGEQYF
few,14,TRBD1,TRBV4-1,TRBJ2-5,TGCGCCAGTAGGAGAGGGACAGAGCAAGAGACCCAGTACTTC,CASRRGTEQETQYF
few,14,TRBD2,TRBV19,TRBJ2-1,TGTGCCAGTAGCGGACTAGCGGGCTACAATGAGCAGTTCTTC,CASSGLAGYNEQFF
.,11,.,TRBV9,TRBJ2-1,TGTGCCAGCAGCCCACATAATGAGCAGTTCTTC,CASSPHNEQFF
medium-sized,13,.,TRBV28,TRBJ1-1,TGTGCCAGCAGTGTAGGGGTGAACACTGAAGCTTTCTTT,CASSVGVNTEAFF
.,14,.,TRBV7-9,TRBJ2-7,TGTGCCAGCAGCCAGACTAGTGGGAGTGGCGAGCAGTACTTC,CASSQTSGSGEQYF
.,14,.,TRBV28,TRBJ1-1,TGTGCCAGCACTCCCTTGACAGACAACACTGAAGCTTTCTTT,CASTPLTDNTEAFF
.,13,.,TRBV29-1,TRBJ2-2,TGCAGCGTTGTAGCGGAGAACACCGGGGAGCTGTTTTTT,CSVVAENTGELFF
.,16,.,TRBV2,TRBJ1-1,TGTGCCAGCAGTGAAGCTCTGTGGGAGGCGAAAACTGAAGCTTTCTTT,CASSEALWEAKTEAFF
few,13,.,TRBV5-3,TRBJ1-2,TGTGCCAGCAGCTTCGGGACAAGGTCTGACTACACCTTC,CASSFGTRSDYTF
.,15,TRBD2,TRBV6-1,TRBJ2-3,TGTGCCAGCAGTGAAATTCGCAGCGGGGGAGATACGCAGTATTTT,CASSEIRSGGDTQYF
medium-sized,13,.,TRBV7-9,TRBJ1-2,TGTGCCAGCAGCCTGGGGGGGGTCTATGGCTACACCTTC,CASSLGGVYGYTF
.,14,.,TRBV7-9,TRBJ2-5,TGTGCCAGCAGCTTAGTAGGGGGTCAAGAGACCCAGTACTTC,CASSLVGGQETQYF
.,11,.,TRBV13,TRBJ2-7,TGTGCCAGCAGTGACAGCTACGAGCAGTACTTC,CASSDSYEQYF
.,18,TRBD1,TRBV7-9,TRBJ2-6,TGTGCCAGCAGCTTAGTCCGGGACAGAGGCTCTGGGGCCAACGTCCTGACTTTC,CASSLVRDRGSGANVLTF
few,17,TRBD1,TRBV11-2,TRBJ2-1,TGTGCCAGCAGCTTAGCTCCACTGGGACAGGGGGCAGGTGAGCAGTTCTTC,CASSLAPLGQGAGEQFF
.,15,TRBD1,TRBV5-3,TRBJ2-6,TGTGCCAGCAGCTTTCAGGGGGCTGGGGCCAACGTCCTGACTTTC,CASSFQGAGANVLTF
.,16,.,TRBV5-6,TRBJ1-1,TGTGCCAGCAGCTTGGCCGGGGGGGGCTTAGGCACTGAAGCTTTCTTT,CASSLAGGGLGTEAFF
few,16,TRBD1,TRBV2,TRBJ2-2,TGTGCCAGCAGTGAGGGACAGGGGGCCTACACCGGGGAGCTGTTTTTT,CASSEGQGAYTGELFF
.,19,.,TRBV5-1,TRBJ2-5,TGCGCCAGCAGGACAGACAGGGAGGCTACAGTGATGCCCCAAGAGACCCAGTACTTC,CASRTDREATVMPQETQYF
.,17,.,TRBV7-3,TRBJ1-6,TGTGCCAGCAGCTTAACTGCGGATCCTTCGCCTAATTCACCCCTCCACTTT,CASSLTADPSPNSPLHF
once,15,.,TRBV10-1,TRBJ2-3,TGCGCCAGCAGTGCTTCCTCCCCTAGCACAGATACGCAGTATTTT,CASSASSPSTDTQYF
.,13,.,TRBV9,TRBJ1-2,TGTGCCAGCAGCGTTCGGGGAGGGAGTAGCTACACCTTC,CASSVRGGSSYTF
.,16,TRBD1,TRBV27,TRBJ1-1,TGTGCCAGCAGTACTCCTCAACAGGGGTGGCACACTGAAGCTTTCTTT,CASSTPQQGWHTEAFF
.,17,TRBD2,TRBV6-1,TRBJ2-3,TGTGCCAGCAGTGAAGCGCTATTAGCGGGCAGCACAGATACGCAGTATTTT,CASSEALLAGSTDTQYF
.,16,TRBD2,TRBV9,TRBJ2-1,TGTGCCAGCAGCGTAGAAGGCAGCGGGGGCTACACTGAGCAGTTCTTC,CASSVEGSGGYTEQFF
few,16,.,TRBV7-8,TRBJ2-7,TGTGCCAGCAGCTTGGCCAGTGCCCGGCGGCCTGCCGAGCAGTACTTC,CASSLASARRPAEQYF
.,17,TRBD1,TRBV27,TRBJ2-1,TGTGCCAGCACCCCTATCGCCGGGACAGGAGGAGGACAAGAGCAGTTCTTC,CASTPIAGTGGGQEQFF
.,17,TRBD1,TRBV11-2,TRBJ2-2,TGTGCCAGCAGCTCAGCCTTGGGACAGGGGGTCACCGGGGAGCTGTTTTTT,CASSSALGQGVTGELFF
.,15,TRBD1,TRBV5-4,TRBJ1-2,TGTGCCAGCAGCTCGCCGGGACAGGGGGCGCTTGGCTACACCTTC,CASSSPGQGALGYTF
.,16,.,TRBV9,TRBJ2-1,TGTGCCAGCAGCCCGAGCAAGGGGGTCTCCTACAATGAGCAGTTCTTC,CASSPSKGVSYNEQFF
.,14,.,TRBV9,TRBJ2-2,TGTGCCAGCAGCGTAGTAGGGGACACCGGGGAGCTGTTTTTT,CASSVVGDTGELFF
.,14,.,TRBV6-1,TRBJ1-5,TGTGCCAGCAGACCCGGACAGTCCAATCAGCCCCAGCATTTT,CASRPGQSNQPQHF
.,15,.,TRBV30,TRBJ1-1,TGTGCCTGTTTACCCGGGGGGCGGGTTCGGGCTGAAGCTTTCTTT,CACLPGGRVRAEAFF
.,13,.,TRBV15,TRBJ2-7,TGTGCCACCAGCAGGGACAGAATGGGGGAGCAGTACTTC,CATSRDRMGEQYF
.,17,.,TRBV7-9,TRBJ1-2,TGTGCCAGCAGCCCGAACCCCGTCTCTACCTTTAACTATGGCTACACCTTC,CASSPNPVSTFNYGYTF
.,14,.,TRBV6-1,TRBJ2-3,TGTGCCACCAGAAATGACAGACGCACAGATACGCAGTATTTT,CATRNDRRTDTQYF
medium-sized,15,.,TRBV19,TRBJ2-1,TGTGCCAGTAGTACCGACAGCCACTCTTACAATGAGCAGTTCTTC,CASSTDSHSYNEQFF
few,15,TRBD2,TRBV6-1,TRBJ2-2,TGTGCCAGCAGTGGACTAGCGGGAGACACCGGGGAGCTGTTTTTT,CASSGLAGDTGELFF
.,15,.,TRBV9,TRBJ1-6,TGTGCCAGCAGCCCCCGGACAGCCACTAATTCACCCCTCCACTTT,CASSPRTATNSPLHF
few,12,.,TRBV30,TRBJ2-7,TGTGCCTGGAGCGGACAGCCCTACGAGCAGTACTTC,CAWSGQPYEQYF
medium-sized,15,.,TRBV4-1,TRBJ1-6,TGCGCCAGCAGCCATCAAACAGGGTTGAATTCACCCCTCCACTTT,CASSHQTGLNSPLHF